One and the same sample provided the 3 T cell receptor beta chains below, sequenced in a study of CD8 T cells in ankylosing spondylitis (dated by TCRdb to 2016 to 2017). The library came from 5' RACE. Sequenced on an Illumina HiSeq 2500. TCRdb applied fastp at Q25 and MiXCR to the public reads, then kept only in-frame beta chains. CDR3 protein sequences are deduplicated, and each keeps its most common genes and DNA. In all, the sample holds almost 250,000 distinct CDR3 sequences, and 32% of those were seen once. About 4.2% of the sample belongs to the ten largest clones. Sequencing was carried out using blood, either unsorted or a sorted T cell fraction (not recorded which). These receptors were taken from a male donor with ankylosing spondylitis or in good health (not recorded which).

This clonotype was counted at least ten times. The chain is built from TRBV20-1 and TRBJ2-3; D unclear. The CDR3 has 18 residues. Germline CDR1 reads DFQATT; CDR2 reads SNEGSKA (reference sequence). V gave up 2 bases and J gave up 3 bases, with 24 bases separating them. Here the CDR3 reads CSARIYGKRPKRTDTQYF. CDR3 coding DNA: TGCAGTGCTAGAATATATGGAAAAAGGCCAAAGAGGACAGATACGCAGTATTTT.

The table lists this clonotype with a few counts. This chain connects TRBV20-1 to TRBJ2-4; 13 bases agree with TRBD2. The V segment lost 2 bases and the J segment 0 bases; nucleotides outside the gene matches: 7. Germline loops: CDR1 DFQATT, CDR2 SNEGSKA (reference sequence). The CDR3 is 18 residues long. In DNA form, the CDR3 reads TGCAGTGCTAGACGACTAGCGGGGGGAACGATAGCCAAAAACATTCAGTACTTC. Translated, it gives CSARRLAGGTIAKNIQYF.

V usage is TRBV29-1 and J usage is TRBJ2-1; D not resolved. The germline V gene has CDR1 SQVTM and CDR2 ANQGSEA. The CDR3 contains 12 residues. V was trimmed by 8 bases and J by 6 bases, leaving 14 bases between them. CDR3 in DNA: TGCAGCTCACGGGTGGGCAGCAATGAGCAGTTCTTC. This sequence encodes CSSRVGSNEQFF.